This T cell receptor (beta chain) was obtained from a study of radiation and T cells in renal cell carcinoma. V gave up 6 bases and J gave up 5 bases, with 16 bases separating them. There are 14 residues in the CDR3. Germline CDR1 reads LGHNT; CDR2 reads FRNRAP. About this clone itself: Antigen specificity is unknown.

Points from the study as a whole: In blood, top tumor clones expanded by 2 weeks, shrinking by 4.

As to time point: blood 2 weeks post-SBRT. Specified treatment: 15 Gy SBRT to primary tumor, nephrectomy 4 weeks later. The tumor was a clear cell renal cell carcinoma. Clones were read by immunoSEQ multiplex PCR, and TCRdb kept only the in-frame ones, dropping some. The sample consists of tens of thousands of clones, around three quarters of them appearing once. The receptor comes from a man between 60 and 75 years old with renal cell carcinoma. The rearrangement uses TRBV12-5 and TRBJ2-5, with D perhaps TRBD1 (5 bases). The sample in question was blood, obtained from a patient whose treatment included radiotherapy and nephrectomy. CDR3 residues: CASGRQRSGETQYF. Here the CDR3 DNA reads TGTGCTAGTGGCCGACAGCGTTCCGGGGAGACCCAGTACTTC.